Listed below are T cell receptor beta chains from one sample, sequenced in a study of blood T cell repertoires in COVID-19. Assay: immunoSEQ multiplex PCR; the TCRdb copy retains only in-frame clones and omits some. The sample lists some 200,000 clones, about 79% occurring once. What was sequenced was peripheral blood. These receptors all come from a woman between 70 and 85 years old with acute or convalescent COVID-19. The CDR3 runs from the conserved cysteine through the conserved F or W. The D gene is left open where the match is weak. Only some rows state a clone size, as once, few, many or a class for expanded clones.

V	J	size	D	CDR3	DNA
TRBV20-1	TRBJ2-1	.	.	CSARDVREQFF	TGCAGTGCTAGAGATGTGCGTGAGCAGTTCTTC
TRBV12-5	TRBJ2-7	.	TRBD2	CASGSKTTSGRLYEQYF	TGTGCTAGTGGTTCCAAAACGACTAGCGGGAGATTATACGAGCAGTACTTC
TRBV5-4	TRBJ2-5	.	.	CASSLGGTAQETQYF	TGTGCCAGCAGTTTAGGGGGGACAGCGCAAGAGACCCAGTACTTC
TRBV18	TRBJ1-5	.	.	CASSLSGDHQPQHF	TGTGCCAGCTCCTTATCAGGGGATCATCAGCCCCAGCATTTT
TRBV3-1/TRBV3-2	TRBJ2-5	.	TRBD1	CASSSGGAETQYF	TGTGCCAGCAGCTCAGGGGGCGCGGAGACCCAGTACTTC
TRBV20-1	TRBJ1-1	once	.	CSASLGQPNTEAFF	TGCAGTGCGAGTTTGGGACAACCGAACACTGAAGCTTTCTTT
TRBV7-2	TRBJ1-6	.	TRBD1	CASSRLGQAFGSPLHF	TGTGCCAGCAGCCGCCTGGGACAGGCGTTTGGTTCACCCCTCCACTTT
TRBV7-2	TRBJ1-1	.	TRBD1	CASSLGGGQGGTEAFF	TGTGCCAGCAGCTTAGGAGGGGGACAGGGCGGCACTGAAGCTTTCTTT
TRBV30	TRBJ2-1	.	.	CAWTAGASYNEQFF	TGTGCCTGGACGGCGGGCGCCTCCTACAATGAGCAGTTCTTC
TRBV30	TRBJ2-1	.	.	CAWNKFRGDNEQFF	TGTGCCTGGAACAAATTCAGGGGCGACAATGAGCAGTTCTTC
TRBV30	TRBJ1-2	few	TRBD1	CAWRGAGGYGYTF	TGTGCCTGGAGAGGAGCAGGGGGTTATGGCTACACCTTC
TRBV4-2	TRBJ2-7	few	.	CASSQVGAPSSYEQYF	TGTGCCAGCAGCCAGGTGGGGGCCCCCAGCTCCTACGAGCAGTACTTC
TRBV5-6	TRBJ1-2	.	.	CASSAERGIYGYTF	TGTGCCAGCAGCGCTGAAAGGGGGATCTATGGCTACACCTTC
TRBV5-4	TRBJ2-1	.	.	CASSFGGNAYNEQFF	TGTGCCAGCAGCTTTGGGGGGAATGCCTACAATGAGCAGTTCTTC
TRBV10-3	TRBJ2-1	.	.	CAIRTGTNNEQFF	TGTGCCATCAGGACGGGAACAAACAATGAGCAGTTCTTC
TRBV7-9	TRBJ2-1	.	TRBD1	CASSMTGMGNEQFF	TGTGCCAGCAGCATGACAGGGATGGGCAATGAGCAGTTCTTC
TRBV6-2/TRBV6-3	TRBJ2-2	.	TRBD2	CASSPPSGSTGELFF	TGTGCCAGCAGTCCCCCTAGCGGGAGCACCGGGGAGCTGTTTTTT
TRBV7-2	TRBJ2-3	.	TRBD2	CASSPAGVSTDTQYF	TGTGCCAGCAGCCCCGCGGGGGTGAGCACAGATACGCAGTATTTT
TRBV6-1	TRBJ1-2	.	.	CASSEGQGGPFF	TGTGCCAGCAGTGAAGGTCAGGGAGGCCCCTTCTTC
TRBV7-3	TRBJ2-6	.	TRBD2	CASSLTGGAGANVLTF	TGTGCCAGCAGCTTAACGGGAGGGGCTGGGGCCAACGTCCTGACTTTC
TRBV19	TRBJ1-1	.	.	CASSISAQRSEAFF	TGTGCCAGTAGTATTTCCGCCCAGAGGTCTGAAGCTTTCTTT
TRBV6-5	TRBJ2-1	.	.	CASSYSREQFF	TGTGCCAGCAGTTACTCGAGGGAGCAGTTCTTC
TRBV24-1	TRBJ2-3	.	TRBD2	CATSQDPSGSRTDTQYF	TGTGCCACCAGTCAAGATCCAAGCGGGAGTAGGACAGATACGCAGTATTTT
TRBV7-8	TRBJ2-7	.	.	CASSSTTGSYEQYF	TGTGCCAGCAGCTCAACCACGGGCTCCTACGAGCAGTACTTC
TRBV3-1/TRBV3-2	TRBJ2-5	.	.	CASSQDTGAGETQYF	TGTGCCAGCAGCCAAGATACGGGAGCTGGGGAGACCCAGTACTTC
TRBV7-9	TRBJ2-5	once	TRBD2	CASSQGLAGVETQYF	TGTGCCAGCAGTCAAGGACTAGCGGGAGTGGAGACCCAGTACTTC
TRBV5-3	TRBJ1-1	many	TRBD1	CARSWEGQVNTEAFF	TGTGCCAGAAGTTGGGAGGGACAGGTGAACACTGAAGCTTTCTTT
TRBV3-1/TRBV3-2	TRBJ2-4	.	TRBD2	CASSQDLRAGDLAKNIQYF	TGTGCCAGCAGCCAAGATCTCAGGGCGGGAGACCTAGCCAAAAACATTCAGTACTTC
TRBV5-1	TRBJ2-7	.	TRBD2	CASSGGTSGSPYEQYF	TGCGCCAGCAGCGGGGGGACTAGCGGTTCTCCCTACGAGCAGTACTTC
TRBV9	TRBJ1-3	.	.	CASSSDRSGNTIYF	TGTGCCAGCAGCTCCGACAGGTCTGGAAACACCATATATTTT
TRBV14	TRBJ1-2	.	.	CASSQAGRGYGYTF	TGTGCCAGCAGCCAAGCCGGCAGAGGGTATGGCTACACCTTC
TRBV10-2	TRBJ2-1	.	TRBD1	CASSVWDRSYNEQFF	TGCGCCAGCAGTGTATGGGACAGATCCTACAATGAGCAGTTCTTC
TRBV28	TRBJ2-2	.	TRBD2	CASMSGGGAGELFF	TGTGCCAGCATGTCGGGAGGGGGAGCCGGGGAGCTGTTTTTT
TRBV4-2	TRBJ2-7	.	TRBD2	CASSQGASGILKYEQYF	TGTGCCAGCAGCCAAGGGGCTAGCGGGATACTGAAATACGAGCAGTACTTC
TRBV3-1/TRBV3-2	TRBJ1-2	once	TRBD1	CASSREGQTNYGYTF	TGTGCCAGCAGCAGAGAGGGACAGACTAACTATGGCTACACCTTC
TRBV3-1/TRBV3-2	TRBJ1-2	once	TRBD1	CASSLGTGGKRNYGYTF	TGTGCCAGCAGCCTCGGGACAGGGGGAAAAAGAAACTATGGCTACACCTTC
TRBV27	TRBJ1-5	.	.	CASSLNSQGNQPQHF	TGTGCCAGCAGTTTGAATTCACAGGGAAATCAGCCCCAGCATTTT
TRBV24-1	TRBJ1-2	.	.	CATHPGTPPNYGYTF	TGTGCCACCCACCCTGGCACGCCTCCAAACTATGGCTACACCTTC
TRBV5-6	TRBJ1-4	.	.	CASSLFSTGLWEKLFF	TGTGCCAGCAGCTTGTTTTCCACAGGCCTTTGGGAAAAACTGTTTTTT
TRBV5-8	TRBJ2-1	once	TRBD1	CASSIPRDRDRGRAYNEQFF	TGTGCCAGCAGCATCCCCCGGGACAGGGATCGCGGGCGGGCTTACAATGAGCAGTTCTTC
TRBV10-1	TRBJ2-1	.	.	CASSPDSLPLLLQFF	TGCGCCAGCAGCCCGGACTCACTCCCCCTCCTTCTACAGTTCTTC
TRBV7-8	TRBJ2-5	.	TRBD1	CASIKRRTTGGVETQYF	TGTGCCAGCATTAAAAGGAGGACGACAGGGGGTGTGGAGACCCAGTACTTC
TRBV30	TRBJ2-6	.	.	CAYRQGAGGANVLTF	TGTGCCTATCGACAGGGAGCGGGTGGGGCCAACGTCCTGACTTTC
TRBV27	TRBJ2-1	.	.	CASSYDRSNEQFF	TGTGCCAGCAGTTACGACCGGAGCAATGAGCAGTTCTTC
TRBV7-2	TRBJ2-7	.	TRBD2	CASSLTSGSEQYF	TGTGCCAGCAGCTTGACTAGCGGGAGCGAGCAGTACTTC
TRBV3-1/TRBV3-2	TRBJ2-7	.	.	CASSQGTPYEQYF	TGTGCCAGCAGCCAGGGGACTCCCTACGAGCAGTACTTC
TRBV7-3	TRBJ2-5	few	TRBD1	CASSLSSTGGAEEETQYF	TGTGCCAGCAGCTTAAGTTCGACAGGGGGCGCGGAGGAAGAGACCCAGTACTTC
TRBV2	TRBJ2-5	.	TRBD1	CASSEDGRGPGETQYF	TGTGCCAGCAGTGAAGATGGCAGGGGGCCGGGAGAGACCCAGTACTTC
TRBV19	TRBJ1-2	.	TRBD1	CASRTPLGQGNYGYTF	TGTGCCAGTAGGACCCCTCTGGGACAGGGAAACTATGGCTACACCTTC
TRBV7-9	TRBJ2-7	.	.	CASTPVGSSYEQYF	TGTGCCAGCACCCCCGTCGGTAGCTCCTACGAGCAGTACTTC
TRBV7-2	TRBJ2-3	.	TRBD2	CASRSSGGPLFTDTQYF	TGTGCCAGCAGATCTAGCGGAGGTCCCCTTTTCACAGATACGCAGTATTTT
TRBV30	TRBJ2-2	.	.	CAWSPDIRLRPTNTGELFF	TGTGCCTGGAGTCCCGACATACGTTTAAGGCCGACGAACACCGGGGAGCTGTTTTTT
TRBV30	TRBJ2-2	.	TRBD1	CAWRTRDRNTGELFF	TGTGCCTGGAGAACCCGGGACAGAAACACCGGGGAGCTGTTTTTT
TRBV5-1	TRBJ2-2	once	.	CASSLVVGGTGELFF	TGCGCCAGCAGCTTGGTCGTAGGGGGCACCGGGGAGCTGTTTTTT
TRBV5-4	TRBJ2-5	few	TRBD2	CASSSLGLAEETQYF	TGTGCCAGCAGCTCCCTGGGACTAGCCGAAGAGACCCAGTACTTC
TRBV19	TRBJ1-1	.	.	CASRRGDTGTEAFF	TGTGCCAGTAGGCGAGGCGATACCGGCACTGAAGCTTTCTTT
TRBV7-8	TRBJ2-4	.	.	CASLSLFENIQYF	TGTGCCAGCCTGAGTCTATTCGAAAACATTCAGTACTTC
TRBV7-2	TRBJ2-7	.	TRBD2	CASSREGGNYEQYF	TGTGCCAGCAGCCGGGAGGGAGGAAATTACGAGCAGTACTTC
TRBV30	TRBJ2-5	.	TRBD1	CALGQGLQETQYF	TGTGCCTTGGGACAGGGGCTCCAAGAGACCCAGTACTTC
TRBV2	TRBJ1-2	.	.	CASRRRGTDYGYTF	TGTGCCAGCAGGCGCAGGGGAACCGACTATGGCTACACCTTC